The 32 T cell receptor beta chains given below trace back to one sample, sequenced in a study of cytomegalovirus exposure and HLA in healthy donors. Primers for the PCR totalled 60 Vbeta and 13 Jbeta. The table came from immunoSEQ multiplex PCR; TCRdb's copy has only in-frame clones and leaves some out. This sample has about 140,000 clones, with 66% found just once. The source material was PBMCs. The source is a woman aged 55-75 years in good health and CMV-seronegative.

The chain has TRBV10-3 and TRBJ1-1, with a possible D match to TRBD1 (5 bases). Germline CDR1 and CDR2: ENHRY and SYGVKD. V was shortened by 4 bases and J by 8 bases, with 8 bases between the two germline ends. CDR3 length: 11 residues. In DNA form, the CDR3 reads TGTGCCATCAGTGGGGGCGTCGAAGCTTTCTTT. Encoded protein: CAISGGVEAFF.

CDR3: CASSLARARLGMKQFF. The CDR3 coding sequence is TGTGCCAGCAGCTTAGCGCGGGCTAGACTAGGAATGAAGCAGTTCTTC. The V call is TRBV7-2, the J call TRBJ2-1, with D possibly matching TRBD2 (6 bases). V was shortened by 0 bases and J by 11 bases, with 20 bases between the two germline ends. This CDR3 region has 16 residues. Germline CDR1 SGHTA, CDR2 FQGNSA.

The chain couples TRBV27 to TRBJ1-4, with TRBD1 identical over 8 bases. The length of the CDR3 is 15 residues. The trim removed 5 bases at V and 3 bases at J, leaving 5 bases unmatched. Germline values: CDR1 MNHEY, CDR2 SMNVEV (reference sequence). The CDR3 loop reads CASSLTGGANEKLFF. In DNA, the CDR3 is TGTGCCAGCAGTCTCACAGGGGGGGCTAATGAAAAACTGTTTTTT. Full variable domain (outside the CDR3, taken from reference TRBV27 and TRBJ1-4): EAQVTQNPRYLITVTGKKLTVTCSQNMNHEYMSWYRQDPGLGLRQIYYSMNVEVTDKGDVPEGYKVSRKEKRNFPLILESPSPNQTSLYFCASSLTGGANEKLFFGSGTQLSVL.

The chain combines TRBV5-4 with TRBJ2-7, with TRBD2 identical over 10 bases. The end of the DNA aligns better with TRBJ2-5, so the J call may be wrong. Germline CDR1 is SGHNT and CDR2 is YYREEE (reference sequence). The CDR3 totals 17 residues. Written as DNA, the CDR3 is TGTGCCAGCAGCTTTGGTTCCCAACTAGCGGGGAGAGAGACCCAGTACTTC. It specifies CASSFGSQLAGRETQYF.

This rearrangement joins TRBV27 to TRBJ2-3; D possibly corresponds to TRBD2 (6 bases). The germline CDR1 and CDR2 sequences are MNHEY and SMNVEV (reference sequence). V was shortened by 5 bases and J by 2 bases, with 14 bases between the two germline ends. CDR3 length equals 15 residues. The CDR3, as DNA: TGTGCCAGCAGTCTCGACCGGGACTTCACAGATACGCAGTATTTT. Its protein product is CASSLDRDFTDTQYF.

J is TRBJ1-2 and V is TRBV19; D is uncertain. Deletions cut 3 bases from V and 4 bases from J, with 15 bases between. CDR1 is LNHDA and CDR2 is SQIVND in the germline V gene (reference sequence). This CDR3 is 15 amino acids long. CDR3 residues: CASSIANPRGYGYTF. The CDR3 bases are TGTGCCAGTAGTATCGCGAATCCCCGCGGCTATGGCTACACCTTC.

There are a few counts of this clone. J is TRBJ2-1 and V is TRBV10-1, with D possibly being TRBD1 (6 bases). The germline V and J ends were trimmed by 9 bases and 4 bases, with 19 bases remaining between them. The CDR3 consists of 15 residues. Per the germline V gene, CDR1 is WNHNN and CDR2 is SYGVQD (reference sequence). CDR3 DNA: TGCGCCAGTGGAACGACAGGACGACGGTACAATGAGCAGTTCTTC. Protein: CASGTTGRRYNEQFF.

With regard to this clone: Compared with germline, one end of the junction differs, possibly owing to a read error. The V gene is TRBV7-9, the J gene TRBJ2-5; 8 nucleotides agree with TRBD1. Germline CDR1 reads SEHNR; CDR2 reads FQNEAQ (reference sequence). The CDR3 is 16 amino acids. The CDR3 sequence: CSSSWGGTGGSGTQYF. CDR3 nucleotide sequence: TGTTCCAGCAGCTGGGGAGGAACAGGGGGTAGCGGGACCCAGTACTTC.

The genes are TRBV5-1 and TRBJ2-7; tentative D call: TRBD1 (6 bases). The CDR3 is 15 residues long. Germline V gives CDR1 SGHRS, CDR2 YFSETQ. Trimming took off 5 bases at V and 3 bases at J, with 18 bases between the two ends. CDR3 nucleotide sequence: TGCGCCAGCAGGATGTGGGCACAGGGTATCTACGAGCAGTACTTC. Encoded protein: CASRMWAQGIYEQYF.

The chain carries TRBV5-7 and TRBJ2-7, with TRBD1 matching over 9 bases. TRBV5-7 is sorted into the ORF group, with uncertain function. V lost 0 bases, J lost 2 bases, and 3 bases stayed unmatched. The CDR3 is made up of 15 amino acids. For the CDR3, the DNA is TGTGCCAGCAGCTTGGTTCGGGACAGGGCCTACGAGCAGTACTTC. Residues: CASSLVRDRAYEQYF.

CDR3 sequence (DNA): TGTGCCAGCAGCTCGGGGGACTGGAACTATGGCTACACCTTC. Residues: CASSSGDWNYGYTF. V gene TRBV9 combines with J gene TRBJ1-2; TRBD1 might be the D (5 bases). Germline CDR1 reads SGDLS; CDR2 reads YYNGEE. Between the trimmed V and J ends, which lost 4 bases and 2 bases, there was a span of 12 bases. This CDR3 has 14 residues.

The chain employs TRBV28 and TRBJ2-2; TRBD2 aligns across 16 bases. The CDR3 has 18 amino acids. V shed 4 bases, J shed 4 bases, and the junction held 6 bases outside the gene matches. Germline V gene sequence: CDR1 MDHEN, CDR2 SYDVKM. The chain's CDR3 is CASSSGLAGGPGTGELFF. CDR3 nucleotide sequence: TGTGCCAGCAGTTCGGGACTAGCGGGAGGGCCGGGCACCGGGGAGCTGTTTTTT. The complete variable domain, with remaining parts taken from reference TRBV28 and TRBJ2-2, reads DVKVTQSSRYLVKRTGEKVFLECVQDMDHENMFWYRQDPGLGLRLIYFSYDVKMKEKGDIPEGYSVSREKKERFSLILESASTNQTSMYLCASSSGLAGGPGTGELFFGEGSRLTVL.

The chain carries TRBV7-6 and TRBJ2-2; 7 bases fit TRBD1. The CDR3 runs to 21 residues. The ends lost 5 bases at V and 4 bases at J; junction bases unmatched: 25. Germline CDR1 reads SGHVS; CDR2 reads FNYEAQ. The CDR3 sequence: CASSPRDSTTGGRTGTGELFF. CDR3 coding DNA: TGTGCCAGCAGCCCCCGGGACAGCACAACAGGAGGTAGAACGGGCACCGGGGAGCTGTTTTTT.

The rearrangement joins TRBV7-8 to TRBJ2-1, with 7 bases lining up with TRBD1. Unmatched junction bases numbered 14, after V lost 1 base and J lost 8 bases. Germline values: CDR1 SGHVS, CDR2 FQNEAQ. The CDR3 is 17 amino acids. For the CDR3, the DNA is TGTGCCAGCAGCTTAGTACAGGGGCTTAATTTTCATTATGAGCAGTTCTTC. Translation gives CASSLVQGLNFHYEQFF. Full variable domain (missing parts from reference TRBV7-8 and TRBJ2-1): GAGVSQSPRYKVAKRGQDVALRCDPISGHVSLFWYQQALGQGPEFLTYFQNEAQLDKSGLPSDRFFAERPEGSVSTLKIQRTQQEDSAVYLCASSLVQGLNFHYEQFFGPGTRLTVL.

CDR3 sequence reads: CASSLGGGLGEKLFF. CDR3 in DNA: TGCGCCAGCAGCTTGGGAGGAGGGTTAGGGGAAAAACTGTTTTTT. The V gene is TRBV5-1, the J gene TRBJ1-4, with D hard to call. The V gene lost 0 bases and the J gene lost 8 bases, with 14 bases spanning the gap. The CDR3 extends over 15 amino acids. The V gene's germline CDR1 is SGHRS and CDR2 YFSETQ.

This chain links TRBV9 with TRBJ2-5; 12 nucleotides align to TRBD2. The CDR3 runs to 15 residues. The V segment lost 3 bases and the J segment 4 bases; nucleotides outside the gene matches: 4. The germline CDR1 and CDR2 sequences are SGDLS and YYNGEE. The CDR3 DNA is TGTGCCAGCAGCGCGACTAGCGGGAGTTTAGAGACCCAGTACTTC. Translated, it gives CASSATSGSLETQYF. Combining the CDR3 with reference TRBV9 and TRBJ2-5 gives the whole variable domain DSGVTQTPKHLITATGQRVTLRCSPRSGDLSVYWYQQSLDQGLQFLIQYYNGEERAKGNILERFSAQQFPDLHSELNLSSLELGDSALYFCASSATSGSLETQYFGPGTRLLVL.

The chain carries TRBV7-2 and TRBJ1-2; weak D call: TRBD1 (5 bases). The germline V and J ends were trimmed by 4 bases and 1 base, with 13 bases remaining between them. CDR3 length equals 15 residues. Germline V gives CDR1 SGHTA, CDR2 FQGNSA. The CDR3 region is CASSCQGHYNYGYTF. DNA of the CDR3: TGTGCCAGCAGCTGTCAAGGACATTATAACTATGGCTACACCTTC.

CDR3 in amino acids: CASSLGPSRYEQYF. The DNA for the CDR3 is TGTGCCAGCAGTTTAGGGCCCTCACGCTACGAGCAGTACTTC. The chain carries TRBV28 and TRBJ2-7, with unresolved D. The CDR3 contains 14 residues. Germline values: CDR1 MDHEN, CDR2 SYDVKM. Trimming cost V 2 bases and J 3 bases, with 11 bases left between them.

V usage is TRBV11-2 and J usage is TRBJ2-1, with TRBD2 matching 11 bases. V lost 4 bases, J lost 6 bases, and 5 bases stayed unmatched. This CDR3 spans 15 amino acids. Germline V gene lookup returns CDR1 SGHAT and CDR2 FQNNGV. CDR3 DNA sequence: TGTGCCAGCAGCTATAGCGGGGGGGACTTCAATGAGCAGTTCTTC. Amino acid sequence: CASSYSGGDFNEQFF.

In this sample, this clone turned up once. V usage is TRBV29-1 and J usage is TRBJ1-1; the D gene is possibly TRBD1 (6 bases). The CDR3 loop spans 13 amino acids. Germline V CDR1 and CDR2: SQVTM, ANQGSEA. V lost 6 bases and J lost 3, with 14 bases in between. The CDR3 DNA sequence: TGCAGCGTGGGAGGGGGGAGGGACACTGAAGCTTTCTTT. Its protein product is CSVGGGRDTEAFF.

The chain carries TRBV27 and TRBJ2-3; D is undetermined. V was shortened by 8 bases and J by 3 bases, with 12 bases between the two germline ends. The germline V gene has CDR1 MNHEY and CDR2 SMNVEV (reference sequence). CDR3 length: 13 residues. CDR3 bases: TGTGCCAGCGGCTCTCCACGAACAGATACGCAGTATTTT. It is translated as CASGSPRTDTQYF.

The chain carries TRBV6-5 and TRBJ2-7, with TRBD1 matching 9 bases. The CDR3 sequence is 14 residues long. Germline lookup yields CDR1 MNHEY and CDR2 SVGAGI. Germline trimming cut 6 bases from V and 4 bases from J; bases unmatched to any gene: 7. CDR3 residues: CASRLQGARYEQYF. The CDR3 DNA reads TGTGCCAGCAGGTTACAGGGGGCGCGTTACGAGCAGTACTTC.

There are a few counts of this clone. The CDR3 sequence: CASGRGRNTEAFF. DNA for the CDR3: TGTGCCAGCGGAAGGGGCCGGAACACTGAAGCTTTCTTT. The chain links TRBV9 to TRBJ1-1; possibly TRBD1 for D (5 bases). This CDR3 has 13 amino acids. Germline V gene lookup returns CDR1 SGDLS and CDR2 YYNGEE. V shed 7 bases and J shed 1 base, with 11 bases lying between them.

The chain uses TRBV25-1 and TRBJ2-5; D gene ambiguous. Germline V gives CDR1 MGHDK, CDR2 SYGVNS. V shed 6 bases and J shed 6 bases, with 8 bases lying between them. CDR3 length: 11 amino acids. The CDR3 loop is CASSEAQTQYF. The CDR3, as DNA: TGTGCCAGCAGCGAAGCGCAGACCCAGTACTTC.

The V call is TRBV7-2, the J call TRBJ1-5; 12 bases are a match to TRBD1. V gave up 1 base and J gave up 1 base; unmatched junction bases: 2. The length of the CDR3 is 17 residues. The germline V gene encodes CDR1 SGHTA and CDR2 FQGNSA. The CDR3 protein is CASSLVGTGGSNQPQHF. The CDR3 bases are TGTGCCAGCAGCTTAGTCGGGACAGGGGGCAGCAATCAGCCCCAGCATTTT.

The chain carries TRBV29-1 and TRBJ2-1; the match to TRBD2 covers 11 bases. The CDR3 loop spans 13 amino acids. Germline loops: CDR1 SQVTM, CDR2 ANQGSEA. V shed 4 bases, J shed 7 bases, and the junction held 3 bases outside the gene matches. CDR3 in amino acids: CSVVGLAGNEQFF. Written as DNA, the CDR3 is TGCAGCGTTGTTGGACTAGCGGGTAATGAGCAGTTCTTC.

This rearrangement joins TRBV19 to TRBJ1-1, with D possibly TRBD1 on 5 matching bases. CDR3 length equals 15 residues. CDR1 is LNHDA and CDR2 is SQIVND in the germline V gene (reference sequence). V lost 3 bases, J lost 1 base, and 12 bases lay in between. CDR3 in DNA: TGTGCCAGTAGTATGGCGGGGACTGGGAACACTGAAGCTTTCTTT. Protein sequence: CASSMAGTGNTEAFF. The whole variable domain, filled in from reference TRBV19 and TRBJ1-1, reads DGGITQSPKYLFRKEGQNVTLSCEQNLNHDAMYWYRQDPGQGLRLIYYSQIVNDFQKGDIAEGYSVSREKKESFPLTVTSAQKNPTAFYLCASSMAGTGNTEAFFGQGTRLTVV.

J is TRBJ1-4 and V is TRBV6-1; 8 bases are shared with TRBD1. The CDR3 has 13 residues. Germline CDR1 MNHNS, CDR2 SASEGT. Trimming took 9 bases from V and 2 from J; bases not matched to a gene: 2. CDR3 sequence: CASRQGTNEKLFF. The CDR3 DNA is TGTGCCAGTCGACAGGGGACTAATGAAAAACTGTTTTTT.

This clone was detected many times. V is TRBV5-5 and J is TRBJ1-4; possibly TRBD1 for D (6 bases). V was pared by 0 bases and J by 10 bases, with 10 bases between. This CDR3 is 13 amino acids long. The germline CDR1 and CDR2 sequences are SGHKS and YYEKEE (reference sequence). CDR3 in DNA: TGTGCCAGCAGCTTGGCCCCGGACAGAAAACTGTTTTTT. Translated, it gives CASSLAPDRKLFF.

This chain joins TRBV10-3 and TRBJ1-1; 12 bases are a match to TRBD1. The CDR3 is 16 residues long. From germline, CDR1 is ENHRY and CDR2 SYGVKD. V shed 6 bases, J shed 3 bases, and the junction held 8 bases outside the gene matches. CDR3 sequence reads: CAISRSGTGGDTEAFF. The CDR3 DNA is TGTGCCATCAGCCGATCCGGGACAGGGGGCGACACTGAAGCTTTCTTT.

This clone showed up just once. Written as DNA, the CDR3 is TGTGCCAGCAGTCGACTACTCTACAATGAGCAGTTCTTC. Translating it yields CASSRLLYNEQFF. This chain connects TRBV6-5 to TRBJ2-1; possible D gene TRBD2, 5 bases. The CDR3 length is 13 residues. Germline assignment: CDR1 MNHEY and CDR2 SVGAGI. Trimming left V 5 bases short and J 3 bases short, with 8 bases between.

This clone appeared a few times. CDR3 coding DNA: TGCGCCAGCAGCTTTGGGGCGGGAGGAGTCATGCGAGGGGAGCAGTACTTC. Its protein product is CASSFGAGGVMRGEQYF. The chain has TRBV5-1 and TRBJ2-7; 8 bases agree with TRBD2. This CDR3 is 17 amino acids long. The V gene's germline CDR1 is SGHRS and CDR2 YFSETQ. The V gene end was trimmed by 2 bases and the J gene end by 7 bases; junction bases not matched to a gene: 17. Drawing the rest from reference TRBV5-1 and TRBJ2-7, the complete variable domain is KAGVTQTPRYLIKTRGQQVTLSCSPISGHRSVSWYQQTPGQGLQFLFEYFSETQRNKGNFPGRFSGRQFSNSRSEMNVSTLELGDSALYLCASSFGAGGVMRGEQYFGPGTRLTVT.